This TCR beta chain emerged from a study of blood T cell repertoires in COVID-19. Overall study: The United States, Italy and Spain provided the acute and convalescent COVID-19 samples. Sample material is recorded as cDNA or gDNA derived from T cells, B-cell-depleted T cells, or PBMCs.

Ages ranged from 18 to 89 years, with residence in around 24 US areas. Clinical history as reported by participants underpinned cohort assignment. Germline CDR1 SGHDT, CDR2 YYEEEE. This CDR3 has 16 amino acids. Trimming cost V 3 bases and J 8 bases; bases outside gene matches: 7. The method was immunoSEQ multiplex PCR; TCRdb's version includes in-frame clones alone and lacks a portion of them. The sample carries approximately 200,000 clones, around 89% recorded once. This TCR came from a woman aged 18-29 years in a cohort exposed to, infected with or recovered from COVID-19 (not recorded which). Specimen: PBMCs or T cells enriched from blood (not recorded which). This chain links TRBV5-6 with TRBJ2-1, with 14 nucleotides matching TRBD2. The CDR3 loop is CASSSTSGGAVDEQFF. CDR3 bases: TGTGCCAGCAGCTCGACTAGCGGGGGGGCGGTGGATGAGCAGTTCTTC.